A selection of T cell receptor beta chains follows, all from one sample in a study of cytomegalovirus exposure and HLA in healthy donors. Method: immunoSEQ multiplex PCR; TCRdb's copy keeps in-frame clones and lacks some. Of approximately 200,000 clones in the sample, roughly 81% were seen once. Source material: PBMCs. The receptors here all came from a woman in her 30s in good health and CMV-seropositive. Both conserved end residues are part of each CDR3. The order of the fields is V gene, J gene, CDR3 protein.

TRBV10-1	TRBJ2-1	CASSQGLELNEQFF
TRBV19	TRBJ1-3	CASSGLKSWGTGYHGNTIYF
TRBV28	TRBJ1-5	CASRTTGMGNQPQHF
TRBV5-1	TRBJ2-1	CASSPDSPSYNEQFF
TRBV5-4	TRBJ2-3	CASSFGRGNTDTQYF
TRBV5-1	TRBJ1-2	CASSSSANYGYTF
TRBV10-3	TRBJ2-3	CAIKRENTQYF
TRBV19	TRBJ2-7	CASSTGTGLPEQYF
TRBV5-1	-	CASSLGRGGVDEQYF
TRBV7-9	TRBJ2-2	CASRIRQGETGELFF
TRBV7-9	TRBJ2-1	CASSFIGVSSGYNEQFF
TRBV7-9	TRBJ2-5	CASSSRSGRAQETQYF
TRBV7-9	TRBJ2-7	CASSFSGRRDEQYF
TRBV18	TRBJ2-1	CASSPLAGSYNEQFF
TRBV6-6	-	CASSHRRWRGEQYF
TRBV7-2	TRBJ2-7	CASSLNGGHFELIDYEQYF
TRBV19	TRBJ1-1	CASSIGPGMNTEAFF
TRBV5-4	TRBJ2-1	CASSQIASHEQFF
TRBV9	TRBJ2-2	CASSGTGTSLSAGELFF
TRBV7-2	TRBJ1-2	CASSLRTGDDYGYTF
TRBV6-5	TRBJ2-7	CASGTSGSEQYF
TRBV2	TRBJ2-2	CASSVTGATGELFF
TRBV9	TRBJ2-2	CASSSIQGANTGELFF
TRBV11-2	TRBJ2-7	CASSPGVSMTYEQYF
TRBV27	TRBJ1-1	CASSLGQYTEAFF
TRBV4-2	TRBJ2-1	CASSQDVSKSVAEQFF
TRBV5-8	TRBJ1-2	CASSLGVAINGYTF
TRBV9	TRBJ2-1	CASSKGTSGHNEQFF
TRBV28	TRBJ2-3	CASSLPLTSVDTQYF
TRBV27	TRBJ1-4	CASRSPDRGTEKLFF
TRBV18	TRBJ1-5	CASSDKIPQVSNQPQHF
TRBV7-9	TRBJ1-3	CASSRPSGDGNTIYF
TRBV2	TRBJ1-1	CASRRRGGANTEAFF
TRBV7-2	TRBJ2-7	CASSPRDRAYEQYF
TRBV9	TRBJ2-7	CASSLRDRGLYEQYF